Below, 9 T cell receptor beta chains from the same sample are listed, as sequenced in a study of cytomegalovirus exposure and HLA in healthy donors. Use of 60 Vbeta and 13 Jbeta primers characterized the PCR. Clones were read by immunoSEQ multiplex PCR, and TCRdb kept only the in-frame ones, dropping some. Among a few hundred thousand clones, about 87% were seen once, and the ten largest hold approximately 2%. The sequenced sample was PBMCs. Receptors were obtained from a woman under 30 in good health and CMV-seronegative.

The CDR3 sequence is CASREVGELFF. The CDR3 nucleotides read TGCGCCAGCCGGGAAGTCGGGGAGCTGTTTTTT. This rearrangement joins TRBV5-1 to TRBJ2-2, with D possibly matching TRBD2 (5 bases). CDR1 is SGHRS, CDR2 YFSETQ, per germline. V lost 7 bases and J 7 bases, leaving 8 bases between the germline ends. The CDR3 consists of 11 residues.

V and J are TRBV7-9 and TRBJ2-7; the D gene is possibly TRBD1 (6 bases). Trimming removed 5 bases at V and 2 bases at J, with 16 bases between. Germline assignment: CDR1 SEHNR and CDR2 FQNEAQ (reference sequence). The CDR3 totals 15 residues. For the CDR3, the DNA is TGTGCCAGCAGCCCGCGGACAGTCGAGACCTACGAGCAGTACTTC. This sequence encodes CASSPRTVETYEQYF.

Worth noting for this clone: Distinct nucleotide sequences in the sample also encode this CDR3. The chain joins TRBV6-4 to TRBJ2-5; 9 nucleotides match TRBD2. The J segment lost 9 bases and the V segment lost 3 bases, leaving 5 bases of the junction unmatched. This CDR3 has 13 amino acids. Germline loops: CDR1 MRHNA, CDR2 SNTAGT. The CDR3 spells CASSEASGAPQYF. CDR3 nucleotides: TGTGCCAGCAGTGAAGCTAGCGGGGCCCCCCAGTACTTC.

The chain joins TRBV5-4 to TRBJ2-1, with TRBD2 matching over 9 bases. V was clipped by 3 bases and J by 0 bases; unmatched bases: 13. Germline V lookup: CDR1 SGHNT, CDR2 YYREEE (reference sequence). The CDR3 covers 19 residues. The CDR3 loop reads CASSSLSSGGLSSYNEQFF. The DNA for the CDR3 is TGTGCCAGCAGCTCTCTATCCAGCGGGGGGTTGAGCTCCTACAATGAGCAGTTCTTC. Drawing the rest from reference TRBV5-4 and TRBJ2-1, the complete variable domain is ETGVTQSPTHLIKTRGQQVTLRCSSQSGHNTVSWYQQALGQGPQFIFQYYREEENGRGNFPPRFSGLQFPNYSSELNVNALELDDSALYLCASSSLSSGGLSSYNEQFFGPGTRLTVL.

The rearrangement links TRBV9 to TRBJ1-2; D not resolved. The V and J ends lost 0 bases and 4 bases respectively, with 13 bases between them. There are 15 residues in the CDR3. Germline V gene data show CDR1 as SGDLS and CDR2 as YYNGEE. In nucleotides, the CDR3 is TGTGCCAGCAGCGTAGCACAAACGCCTGCCTATGGCTACACCTTC. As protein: CASSVAQTPAYGYTF.

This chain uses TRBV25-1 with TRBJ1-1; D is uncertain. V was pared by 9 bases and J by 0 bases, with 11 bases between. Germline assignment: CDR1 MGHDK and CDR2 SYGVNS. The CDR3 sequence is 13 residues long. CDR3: CASNSPLNTEAFF. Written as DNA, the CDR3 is TGTGCCAGTAATAGCCCCTTGAACACTGAAGCTTTCTTT.

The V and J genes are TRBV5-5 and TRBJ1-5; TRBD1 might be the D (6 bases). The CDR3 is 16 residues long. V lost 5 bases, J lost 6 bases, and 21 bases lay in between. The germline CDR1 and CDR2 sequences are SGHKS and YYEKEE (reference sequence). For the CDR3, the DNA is TGTGCCAGCAGTGCCATGGGGGGGGCGCAGGGTCAGCCCCAGCATTTT. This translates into CASSAMGGAQGQPQHF.

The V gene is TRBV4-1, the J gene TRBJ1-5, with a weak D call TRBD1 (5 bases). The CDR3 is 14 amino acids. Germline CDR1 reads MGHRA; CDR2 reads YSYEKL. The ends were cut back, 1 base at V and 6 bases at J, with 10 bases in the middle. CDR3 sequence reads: CASSQVGPGQPQHF. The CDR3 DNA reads TGCGCCAGCAGCCAAGTGGGGCCGGGTCAGCCCCAGCATTTT.

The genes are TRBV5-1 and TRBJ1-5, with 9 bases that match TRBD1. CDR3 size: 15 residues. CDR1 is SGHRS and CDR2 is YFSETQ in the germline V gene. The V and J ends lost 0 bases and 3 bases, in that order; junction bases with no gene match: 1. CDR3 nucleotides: TGCGCCAGCAGCTTGGGGACAGGGGACAATCAGCCCCAGCATTTT. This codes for CASSLGTGDNQPQHF.